This TCR beta chain was sequenced for a study of blood T cell repertoires in COVID-19 (dated by TCRdb to 2018 to 2021). Study-wide context: The collaborator samples originated in the United States, Italy and Spain and spanned the acute and convalescent phases of COVID-19. The prospective study material was composed of cDNA or gDNA derived from T cells, B-cell-depleted T cells, or PBMCs. Deeply sampled blood TCRbeta repertoires from subjects exposed to, actively infected with, or recovered from COVID-19 were included in the dataset. The repertoires were released in a freely available public database intended as a resource for research on the immune response to SARS-CoV-2. Samples were obtained from the ongoing ImmuneRACE study (first 160 participants) and from about 1,300 subjects provided by 6 global collaborators. The sample metadata nearly always contained a de-identified subject ID, COVID-19 status, age in years and sex. Where available, HLA class I and class II types were taken from metadata supplied by the sample provider and were not determined by assay-based typing. What the research found in general, with its limitations: Clinical and demographic metadata were provided uncurated, with the amount varying by source and participant.

The germline V end is reduced by 4 bases and the J end by 5 bases; junction bases left unmatched: 8. The cysteine opens and the phenylalanine closes a CDR3 of 15 amino acids. Only the CDR3 part of the read is kept: 45 bases, read in frame from the first base. Reading the germline V gene gives CDR1 SGHRS and CDR2 YFSETQ. Note on this clone: No antigen is known for it. It has no much larger one-base neighbor in the sample; base qualities were not kept.

The immunoSEQ Assay, a bias-controlled multiplex PCR, was used to amplify TCRbeta CDR3 regions from genomic DNA. As for how the authors treated the data: The number of nucleated cells in each sample was estimated from the amplification of reference gene primers within the assay. To quantify the absolute abundance of each unique TCRbeta CDR3 rearrangement, sequence reads were collapsed and filtered. For each sample, productive Simpson clonality was calculated by taking the square root of Simpson's diversity index across productive rearrangements. TCRdb provides this immuneACCESS table in a form limited to in-frame rearrangements. Some clones are lacking; in checked studies, under half of them reflect an unresolved V gene, and why the rest are absent is not known. The V and J calls and the clone size are those of that table, but D and trimming were determined from the DNA. The sample has 200,000 to 250,000 clones on record, more than 75% of them singletons. In total, the top ten clones hold over 1.5% of the sample.

Participants in the prospective study were aged about 18 to 95 years, lived in 24 United States geographic areas, and enrolled through a virtual design. Cohort assignment in the prospective study relied on participant-reported clinical history from a screening survey and a study questionnaire. For ImmuneRACE Cohort 3, a participant was defined as recovered based on two consecutive negative NP/OP PCR tests, clearance by a healthcare professional, or resolution of symptoms. In the prospective study, mobile phlebotomists collected whole blood, serum and a nasopharyngeal or oropharyngeal swab from each participant. Prospective study participants could optionally give additional blood draws and questionnaires over an approximately 2-month period. Blood samples from the prospective study were shipped frozen or at room temperature prior to DNA extraction.

This receptor was obtained from a man aged 35-49 years who had recovered from COVID-19. The chain joins TRBV5-1 to TRBJ2-7; 11 nucleotides in the junction match TRBD1. The sample taken for sequencing was PBMCs or T cells enriched from blood (not recorded which). The DNA reads TGCGCCAGCAGCCCTCCGGGACAGGGGGTGGACGAGCAGTACTTC. This gives the protein CASSPPGQGVDEQYF.